This T cell receptor beta chain was profiled in a study of CD8+CD57+ T cells in acquired aplastic anemia. As for the study in general: The mean DNA yield obtained from sorted CD4+ and CD8+ cells came to 3 to 3.5 ug.

Study findings and constraints: Statistical testing detected no significant gap in CD8+ Simpson's diversity between patients and controls.

TCR beta VDJ and CDR3 were profiled, and genomic DNA was the template. TCRdb itself ran the reads through MiXCR, one entry per CDR3 protein. The repertoire includes around 50,000 distinct CDR3 sequences, about 56% of them detected once, and 16% sits in the top ten. CDR1 is SGHRS and CDR2 is YFSETQ in the germline V gene. The CDR3 length is 14 residues. V lost 2 bases and J 0 bases, leaving 9 bases between the germline ends. About this clonotype: Its antigen remains unidentified.

Patients chosen for sequencing had shown CD8+CD57+ cell expansion by flow cytometry. Every patient was diagnosed with severe acquired aplastic anemia. Prior therapy had not been administered to any patient at the time of blood sampling. The sequence was obtained from a human donor with aplastic anemia. The sequenced sample consisted of sorted CD4+, CD8+, or CD8+CD57+ T cells (not recorded which) from PBMCs. The chain combines TRBV5-1 with TRBJ2-7; the D is unclear. CDR3 bases: TGCGCCAGCAGCTTCGACGGATTCTCCTACGAGCAGTACTTC. Its protein product is CASSFDGFSYEQYF.